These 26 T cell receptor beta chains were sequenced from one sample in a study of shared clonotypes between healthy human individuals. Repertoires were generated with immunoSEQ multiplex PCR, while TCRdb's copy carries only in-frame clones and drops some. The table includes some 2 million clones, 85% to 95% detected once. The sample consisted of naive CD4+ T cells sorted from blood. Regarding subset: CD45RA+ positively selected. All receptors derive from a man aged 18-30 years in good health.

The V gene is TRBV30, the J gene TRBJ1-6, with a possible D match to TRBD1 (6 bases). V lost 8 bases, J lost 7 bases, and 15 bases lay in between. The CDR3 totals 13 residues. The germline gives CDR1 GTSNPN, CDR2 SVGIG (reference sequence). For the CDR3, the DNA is TGTGCCGGAGATGGGGGCTACAATTCACCCCTCCACTTT. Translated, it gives CAGDGGYNSPLHF.

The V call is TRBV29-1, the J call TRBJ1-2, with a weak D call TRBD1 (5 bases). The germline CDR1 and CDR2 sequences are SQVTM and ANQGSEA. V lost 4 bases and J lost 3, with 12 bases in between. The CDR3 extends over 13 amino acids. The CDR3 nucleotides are TGCAGCGTTGCGCTTTTGGGGGACTATGGCTACACCTTC. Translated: CSVALLGDYGYTF.

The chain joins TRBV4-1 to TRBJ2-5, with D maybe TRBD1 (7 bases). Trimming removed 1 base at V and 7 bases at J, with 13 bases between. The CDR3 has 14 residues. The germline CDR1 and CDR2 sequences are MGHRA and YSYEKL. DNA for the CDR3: TGCGCCAGCAGCCAAGCAGGGGGAGGTGGGACCCAGTACTTC. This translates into CASSQAGGGGTQYF.

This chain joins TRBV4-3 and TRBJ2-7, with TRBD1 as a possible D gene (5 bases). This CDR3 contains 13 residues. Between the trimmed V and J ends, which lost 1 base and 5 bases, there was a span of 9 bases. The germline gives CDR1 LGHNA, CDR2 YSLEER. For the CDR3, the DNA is TGCGCCAGCAGCCAAGGATTAGGGGACGAGCAGTACTTC. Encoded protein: CASSQGLGDEQYF.

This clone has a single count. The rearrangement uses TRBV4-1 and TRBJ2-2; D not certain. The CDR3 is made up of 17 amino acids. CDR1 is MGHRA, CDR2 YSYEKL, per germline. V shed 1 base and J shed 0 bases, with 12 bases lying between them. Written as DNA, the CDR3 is TGCGCCAGCAGCCAAGTCCCGCCCCGGTCGAACACCGGGGAGCTGTTTTTT. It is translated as CASSQVPPRSNTGELFF.

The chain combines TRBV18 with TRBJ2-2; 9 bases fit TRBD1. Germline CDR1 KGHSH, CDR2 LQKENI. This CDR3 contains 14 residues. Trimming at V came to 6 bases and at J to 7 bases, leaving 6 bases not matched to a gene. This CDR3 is CASSRTGADGELFF. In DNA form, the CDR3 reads TGTGCCAGCTCCCGGACAGGGGCGGACGGGGAGCTGTTTTTT.

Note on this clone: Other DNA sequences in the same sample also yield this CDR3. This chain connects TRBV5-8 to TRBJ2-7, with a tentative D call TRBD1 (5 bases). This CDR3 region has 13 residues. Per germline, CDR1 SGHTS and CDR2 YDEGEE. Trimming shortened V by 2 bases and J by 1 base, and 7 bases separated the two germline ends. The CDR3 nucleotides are TGTGCCAGCAGCTTAGCAGGGTCCTACGAGCAGTACTTC. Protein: CASSLAGSYEQYF.

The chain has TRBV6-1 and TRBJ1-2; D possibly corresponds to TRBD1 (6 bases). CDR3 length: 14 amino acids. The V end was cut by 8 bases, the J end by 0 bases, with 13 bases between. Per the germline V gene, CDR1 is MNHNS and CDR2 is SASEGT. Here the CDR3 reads CASFDRIPNYGYTF. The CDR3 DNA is TGTGCCAGCTTTGACAGGATACCTAACTATGGCTACACCTTC.

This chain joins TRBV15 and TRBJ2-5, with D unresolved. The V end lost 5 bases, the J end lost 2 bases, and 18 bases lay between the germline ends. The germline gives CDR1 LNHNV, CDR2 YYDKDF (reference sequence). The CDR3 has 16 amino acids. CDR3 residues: CATSGLSSRSQETQYF. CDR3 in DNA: TGTGCCACCAGCGGTTTATCAAGCCGAAGTCAAGAGACCCAGTACTTC.

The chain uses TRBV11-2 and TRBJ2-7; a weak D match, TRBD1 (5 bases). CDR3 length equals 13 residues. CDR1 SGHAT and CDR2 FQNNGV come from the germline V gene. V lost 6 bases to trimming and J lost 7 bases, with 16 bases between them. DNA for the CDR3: TGTGCCAGCAGGGGGCTCCGGGCGCGGGAGCAGTACTTC. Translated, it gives CASRGLRAREQYF.

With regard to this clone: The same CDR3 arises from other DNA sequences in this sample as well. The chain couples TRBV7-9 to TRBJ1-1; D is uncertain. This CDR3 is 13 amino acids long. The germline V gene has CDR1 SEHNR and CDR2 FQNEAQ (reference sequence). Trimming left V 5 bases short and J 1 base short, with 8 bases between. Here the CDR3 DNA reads TGTGCCAGCAGCCGCACCGGGAACACTGAAGCTTTCTTT. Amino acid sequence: CASSRTGNTEAFF.

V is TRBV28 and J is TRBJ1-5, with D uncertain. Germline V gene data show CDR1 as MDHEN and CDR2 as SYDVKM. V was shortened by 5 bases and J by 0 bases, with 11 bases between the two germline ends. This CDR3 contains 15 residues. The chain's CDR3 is CASSRARDSNQPQHF. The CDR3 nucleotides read TGTGCCAGCAGTAGGGCCCGAGATAGCAATCAGCCCCAGCATTTT.

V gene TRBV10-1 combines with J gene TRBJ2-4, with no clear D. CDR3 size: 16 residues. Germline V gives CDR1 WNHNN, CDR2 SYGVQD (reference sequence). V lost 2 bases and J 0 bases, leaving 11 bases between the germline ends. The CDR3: CASSEVNWLAKNIQYF. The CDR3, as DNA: TGCGCCAGCAGTGAGGTGAATTGGCTAGCCAAAAACATTCAGTACTTC.

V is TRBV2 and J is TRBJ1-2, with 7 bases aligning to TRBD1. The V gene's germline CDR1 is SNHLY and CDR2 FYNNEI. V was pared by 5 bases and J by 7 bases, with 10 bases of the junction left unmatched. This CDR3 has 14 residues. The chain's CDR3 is CASSWRTGGGGYTF. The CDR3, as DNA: TGTGCCAGCAGTTGGAGGACAGGCGGTGGTGGCTACACCTTC. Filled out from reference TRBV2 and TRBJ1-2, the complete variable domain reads EPEVTQTPSHQVTQMGQEVILRCVPISNHLYFYWYRQILGQKVEFLVSFYNNEISEKSEIFDDQFSVERPDGSNFTLKIRSTKLEDSAMYFCASSWRTGGGGYTFGSGTRLTVV.

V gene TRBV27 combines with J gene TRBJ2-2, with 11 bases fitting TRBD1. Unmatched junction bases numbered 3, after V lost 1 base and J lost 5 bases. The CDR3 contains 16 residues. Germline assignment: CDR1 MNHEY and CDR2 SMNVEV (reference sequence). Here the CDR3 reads CASSLWGTGGTGELFF. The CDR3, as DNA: TGTGCCAGCAGTTTATGGGGGACAGGGGGGACCGGGGAGCTGTTTTTT.

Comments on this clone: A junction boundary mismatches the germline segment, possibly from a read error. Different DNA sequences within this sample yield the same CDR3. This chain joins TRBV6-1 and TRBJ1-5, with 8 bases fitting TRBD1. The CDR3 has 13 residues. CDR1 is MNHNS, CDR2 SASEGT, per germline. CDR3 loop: CASRGTGNQPQHF. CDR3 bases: TGTGCCAGCAGAGGGACAGGCAACCAGCCCCAGCATTTT.

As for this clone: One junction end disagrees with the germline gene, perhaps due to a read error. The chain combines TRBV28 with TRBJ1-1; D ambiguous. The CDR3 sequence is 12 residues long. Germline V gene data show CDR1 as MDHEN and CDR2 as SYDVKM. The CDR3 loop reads CASLAGNTEAFF. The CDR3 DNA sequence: TGTGCCAGCCTGGCGGGGAACACTGAGGCTTTCTTT.

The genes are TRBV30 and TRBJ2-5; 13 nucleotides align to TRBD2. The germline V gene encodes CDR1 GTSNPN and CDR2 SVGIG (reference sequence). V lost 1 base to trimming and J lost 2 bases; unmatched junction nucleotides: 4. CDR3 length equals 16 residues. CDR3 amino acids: CAWSGTSGSWQETQYF. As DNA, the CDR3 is TGTGCCTGGAGTGGGACTAGCGGGAGTTGGCAAGAGACCCAGTACTTC. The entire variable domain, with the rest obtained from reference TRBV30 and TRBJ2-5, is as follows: SQTIHQWPATLVQPVGSPLSLECTVEGTSNPNLYWYRQAAGRGLQLLFYSVGIGQISSEVPQNLSASRPQDRQFILSSKKLLLSDSGFYLCAWSGTSGSWQETQYFGPGTRLLVL.

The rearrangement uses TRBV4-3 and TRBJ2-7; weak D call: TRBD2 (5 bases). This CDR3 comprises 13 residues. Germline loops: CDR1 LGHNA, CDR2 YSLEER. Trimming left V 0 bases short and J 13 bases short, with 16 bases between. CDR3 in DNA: TGCGCCAGCAGCCAAGATTTGGACGGACTCAATTACTTC. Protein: CASSQDLDGLNYF.

The CDR3 sequence: CASSVEEVHRVTGELFF. In nucleotides, the CDR3 is TGTGCCAGCAGCGTAGAGGAAGTCCACAGGGTCACCGGGGAGCTGTTTTTT. The chain carries TRBV9 and TRBJ2-2; TRBD1 might be the D (6 bases). The V end lost 0 bases, the J end lost 4 bases, and 16 bases lay between the germline ends. The CDR3 has 17 residues. The germline gives CDR1 SGDLS, CDR2 YYNGEE.

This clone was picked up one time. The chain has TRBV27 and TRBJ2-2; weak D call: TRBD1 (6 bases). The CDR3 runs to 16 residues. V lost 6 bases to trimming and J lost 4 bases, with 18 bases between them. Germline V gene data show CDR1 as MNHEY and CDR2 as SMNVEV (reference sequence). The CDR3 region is CASRPLQQGPTGELFF. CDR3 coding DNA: TGTGCCAGCAGACCGTTGCAACAGGGTCCCACCGGGGAGCTGTTTTTT.

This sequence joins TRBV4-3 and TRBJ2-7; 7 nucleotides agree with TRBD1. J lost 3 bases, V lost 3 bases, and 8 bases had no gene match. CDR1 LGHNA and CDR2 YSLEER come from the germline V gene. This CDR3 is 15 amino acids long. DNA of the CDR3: TGCGCCAGCAGCCAGAAGCAGGGGGAATACTACGAGCAGTACTTC. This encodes CASSQKQGEYYEQYF.

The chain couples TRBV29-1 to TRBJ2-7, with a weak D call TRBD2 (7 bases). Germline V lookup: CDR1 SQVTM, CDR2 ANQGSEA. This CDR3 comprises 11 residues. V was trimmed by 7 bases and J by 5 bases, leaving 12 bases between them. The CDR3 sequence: CSAGGHHEQYF. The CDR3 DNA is TGCAGCGCCGGGGGGCACCACGAGCAGTACTTC.

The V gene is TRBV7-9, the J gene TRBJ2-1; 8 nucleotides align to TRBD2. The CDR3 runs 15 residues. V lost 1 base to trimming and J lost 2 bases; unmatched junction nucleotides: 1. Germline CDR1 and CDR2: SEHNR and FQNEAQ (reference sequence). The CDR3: CASSLERGTYNEQFF. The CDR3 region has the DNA TGTGCCAGCAGCTTAGAGCGGGGGACCTACAATGAGCAGTTCTTC.

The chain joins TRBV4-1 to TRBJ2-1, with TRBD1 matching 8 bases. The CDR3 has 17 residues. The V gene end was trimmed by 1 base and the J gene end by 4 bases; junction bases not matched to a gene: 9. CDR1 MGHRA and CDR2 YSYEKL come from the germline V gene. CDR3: CASSQGAGTGSYNEQFF. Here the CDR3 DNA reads TGCGCCAGCAGCCAAGGAGCAGGGACAGGATCTTACAATGAGCAGTTCTTC.

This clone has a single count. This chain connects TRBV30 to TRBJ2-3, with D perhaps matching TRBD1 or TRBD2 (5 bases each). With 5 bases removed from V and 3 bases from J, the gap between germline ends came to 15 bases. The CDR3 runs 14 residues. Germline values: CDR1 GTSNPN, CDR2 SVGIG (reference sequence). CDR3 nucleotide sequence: TGTGCCTGGGGGGCAGGAGGTTTGACAGATACGCAGTATTTT. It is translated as CAWGAGGLTDTQYF.